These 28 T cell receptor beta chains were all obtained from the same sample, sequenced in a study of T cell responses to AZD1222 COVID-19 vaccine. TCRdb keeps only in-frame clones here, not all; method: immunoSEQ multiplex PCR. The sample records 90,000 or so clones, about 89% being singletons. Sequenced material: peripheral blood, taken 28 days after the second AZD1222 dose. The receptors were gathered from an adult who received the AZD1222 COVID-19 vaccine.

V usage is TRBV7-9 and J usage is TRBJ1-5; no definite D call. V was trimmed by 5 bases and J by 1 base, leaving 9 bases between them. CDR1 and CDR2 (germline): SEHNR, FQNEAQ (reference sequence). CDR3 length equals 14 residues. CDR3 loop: CASSDDISNQPQHF. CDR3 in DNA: TGTGCCAGCAGCGATGACATCAGCAATCAGCCCCAGCATTTT.

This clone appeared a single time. The CDR3 coding sequence is TGTGCCAGTAGGTACAGGGCTGGAAACACCATATATTTT. It specifies CASRYRAGNTIYF. V is TRBV19 and J is TRBJ1-3, with D maybe TRBD1 (6 bases). This CDR3 is built from 13 residues. Trimming removed 6 bases at V and 2 bases at J, with 8 bases between. Germline-derived CDR1 and CDR2 are LNHDA and SQIVND (reference sequence). The full variable domain, with the rest looked up from reference TRBV19 and TRBJ1-3, is DGGITQSPKYLFRKEGQNVTLSCEQNLNHDAMYWYRQDPGQGLRLIYYSQIVNDFQKGDIAEGYSVSREKKESFPLTVTSAQKNPTAFYLCASRYRAGNTIYFGEGSWLTVV.

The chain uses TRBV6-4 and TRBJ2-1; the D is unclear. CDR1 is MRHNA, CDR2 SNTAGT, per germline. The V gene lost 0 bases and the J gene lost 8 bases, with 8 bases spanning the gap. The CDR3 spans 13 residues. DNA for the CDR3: TGTGCCAGCAGTGACTCTATAGGATATGAGCAGTTCTTC. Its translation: CASSDSIGYEQFF.

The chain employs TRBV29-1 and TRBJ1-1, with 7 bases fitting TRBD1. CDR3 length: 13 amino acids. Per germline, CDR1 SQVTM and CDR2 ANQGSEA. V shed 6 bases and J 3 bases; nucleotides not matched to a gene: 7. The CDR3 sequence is CSVQGGADTEAFF. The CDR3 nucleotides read TGCAGCGTCCAGGGGGGGGCGGACACTGAAGCTTTCTTT.

This CDR3 reads CASSFGTGVTYEQYF. As DNA, the CDR3 is TGTGCCAGCAGCTTTGGGACAGGAGTTACCTACGAGCAGTACTTC. The V gene is TRBV5-6, the J gene TRBJ2-7, with 8 positions matching TRBD1. Trimming took 2 bases from V and 2 from J; bases not matched to a gene: 6. The CDR3 contains 15 residues. Per the germline V gene, CDR1 is SGHDT and CDR2 is YYEEEE.

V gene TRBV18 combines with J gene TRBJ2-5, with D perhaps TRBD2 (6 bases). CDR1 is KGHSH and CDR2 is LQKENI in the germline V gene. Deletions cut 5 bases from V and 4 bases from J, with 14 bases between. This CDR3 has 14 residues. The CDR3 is CASSESWEAETQYF. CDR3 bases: TGTGCCAGCTCAGAGTCTTGGGAGGCAGAGACCCAGTACTTC.

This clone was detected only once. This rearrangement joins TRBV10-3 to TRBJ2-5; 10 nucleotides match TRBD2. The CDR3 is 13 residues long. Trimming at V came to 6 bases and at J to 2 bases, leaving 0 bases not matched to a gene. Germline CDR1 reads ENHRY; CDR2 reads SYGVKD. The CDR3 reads CAIRLAGQETQYF. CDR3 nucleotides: TGTGCCATCAGACTAGCGGGGCAAGAGACCCAGTACTTC.

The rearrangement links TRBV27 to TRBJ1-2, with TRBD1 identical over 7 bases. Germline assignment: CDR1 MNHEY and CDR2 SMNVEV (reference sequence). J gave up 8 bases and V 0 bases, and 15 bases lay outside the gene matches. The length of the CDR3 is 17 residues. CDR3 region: CASSLSSGAGGALGYTF. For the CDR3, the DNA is TGTGCCAGCAGTTTATCGTCGGGGGCAGGGGGTGCGTTGGGCTACACCTTC.

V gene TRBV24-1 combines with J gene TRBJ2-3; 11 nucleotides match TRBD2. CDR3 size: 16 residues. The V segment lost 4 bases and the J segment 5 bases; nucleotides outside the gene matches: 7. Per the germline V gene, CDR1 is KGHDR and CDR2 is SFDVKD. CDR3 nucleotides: TGTGCCACCAGTGACAATGGACTAGCGGGCCGAGATACGCAGTATTTT. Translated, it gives CATSDNGLAGRDTQYF.

CDR3 loop: CASSIVVGEQFF. CDR3 sequence (DNA): TGTGCCAGCAGCATAGTAGTCGGTGAGCAGTTCTTC. The rearrangement links TRBV7-2 to TRBJ2-1; D remains unclear. The CDR3 contains 12 residues. Germline V lookup: CDR1 SGHTA, CDR2 FQGNSA. The V gene lost 5 bases and the J gene lost 9 bases, with 11 bases spanning the gap.

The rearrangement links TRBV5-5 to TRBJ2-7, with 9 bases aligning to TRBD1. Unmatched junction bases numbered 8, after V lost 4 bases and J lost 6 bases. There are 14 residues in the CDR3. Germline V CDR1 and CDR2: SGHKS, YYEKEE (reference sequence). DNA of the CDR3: TGTGCCAGCAGCCACCGACAGGGGGTCGGCGAGCAGTACTTC. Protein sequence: CASSHRQGVGEQYF.

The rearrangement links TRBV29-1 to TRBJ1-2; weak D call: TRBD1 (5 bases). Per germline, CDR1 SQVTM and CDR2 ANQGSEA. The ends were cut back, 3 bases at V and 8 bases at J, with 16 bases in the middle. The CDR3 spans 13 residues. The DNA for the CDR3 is TGCAGCGTTGATTTGGGACCTATAGGGGGCTACACCTTC. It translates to CSVDLGPIGGYTF.

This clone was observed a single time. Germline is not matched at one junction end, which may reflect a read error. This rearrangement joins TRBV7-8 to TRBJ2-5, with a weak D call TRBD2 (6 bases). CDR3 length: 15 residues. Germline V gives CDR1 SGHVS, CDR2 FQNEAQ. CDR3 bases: TGTGCCAGCAGCGTAGCCGGGACTTTCAAAGAGACCCAGTACTTC. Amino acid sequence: CASSVAGTFKETQYF.

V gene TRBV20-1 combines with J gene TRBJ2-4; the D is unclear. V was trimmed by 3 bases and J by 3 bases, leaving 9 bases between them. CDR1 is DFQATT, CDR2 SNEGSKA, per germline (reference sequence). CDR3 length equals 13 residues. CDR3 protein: CSASGADKNIQYF. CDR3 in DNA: TGCAGTGCTAGTGGCGCGGACAAAAACATTCAGTACTTC.

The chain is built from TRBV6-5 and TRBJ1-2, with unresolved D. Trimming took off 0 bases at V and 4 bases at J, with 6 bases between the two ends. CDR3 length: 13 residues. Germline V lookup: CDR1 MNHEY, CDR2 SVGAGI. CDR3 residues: CASSYSTFYGYTF. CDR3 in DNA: TGTGCCAGCAGTTACTCGACCTTCTATGGCTACACCTTC.

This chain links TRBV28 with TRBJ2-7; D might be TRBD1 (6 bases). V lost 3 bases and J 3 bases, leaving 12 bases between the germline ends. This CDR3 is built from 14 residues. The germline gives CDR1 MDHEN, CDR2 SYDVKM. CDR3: CASSLTGTLYEQYF. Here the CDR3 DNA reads TGTGCCAGCAGTTTGACAGGAACCCTCTACGAGCAGTACTTC.

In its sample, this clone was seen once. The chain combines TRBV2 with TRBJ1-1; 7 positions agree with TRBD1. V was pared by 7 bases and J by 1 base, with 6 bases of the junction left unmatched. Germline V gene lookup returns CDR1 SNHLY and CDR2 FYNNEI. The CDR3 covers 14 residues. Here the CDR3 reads CASTGTARNTEAFF. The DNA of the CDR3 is TGTGCCAGCACTGGGACAGCCAGGAACACTGAAGCTTTCTTT. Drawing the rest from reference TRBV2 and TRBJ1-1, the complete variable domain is EPEVTQTPSHQVTQMGQEVILRCVPISNHLYFYWYRQILGQKVEFLVSFYNNEISEKSEIFDDQFSVERPDGSNFTLKIRSTKLEDSAMYFCASTGTARNTEAFFGQGTRLTVV.

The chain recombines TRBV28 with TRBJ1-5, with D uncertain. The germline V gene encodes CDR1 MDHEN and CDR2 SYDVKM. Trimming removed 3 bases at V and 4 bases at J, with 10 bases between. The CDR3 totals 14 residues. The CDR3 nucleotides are TGTGCCAGCAGTTTTTTAAGGGCAAATCAGCCCCAGCATTTT. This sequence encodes CASSFLRANQPQHF.

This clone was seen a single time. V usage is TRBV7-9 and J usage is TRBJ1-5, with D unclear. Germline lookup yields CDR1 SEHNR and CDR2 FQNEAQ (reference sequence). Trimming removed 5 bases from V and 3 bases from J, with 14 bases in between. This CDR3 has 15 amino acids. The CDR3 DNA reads TGTGCCAGCAGCCCCAGTGGAGGTTACAATCAGCCCCAGCATTTT. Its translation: CASSPSGGYNQPQHF.

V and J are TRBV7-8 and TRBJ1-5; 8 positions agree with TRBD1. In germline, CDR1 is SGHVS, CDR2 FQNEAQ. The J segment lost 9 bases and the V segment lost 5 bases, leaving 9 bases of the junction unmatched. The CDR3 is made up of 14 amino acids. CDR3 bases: TGTGCCAGCAGCCCAGGACAGGGCCCGATGCCCCAGCATTTT. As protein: CASSPGQGPMPQHF.

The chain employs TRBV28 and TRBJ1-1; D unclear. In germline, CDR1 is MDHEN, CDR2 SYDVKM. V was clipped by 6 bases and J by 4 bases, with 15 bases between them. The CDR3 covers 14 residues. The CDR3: CASSPTHRGTEAFF. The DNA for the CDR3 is TGTGCCAGCAGCCCGACCCACCGAGGCACTGAAGCTTTCTTT.

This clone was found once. CDR3 DNA: TGTGCCAGTAGTACCACCGGGACAGCCTACACTGAAGCTTTCTTT. Amino acid sequence: CASSTTGTAYTEAFF. V and J are TRBV19 and TRBJ1-1; 7 bases line up with TRBD1. This CDR3 region has 15 residues. The germline V gene encodes CDR1 LNHDA and CDR2 SQIVND (reference sequence). V lost 4 bases and J lost 3; bases outside the gene matches: 8.

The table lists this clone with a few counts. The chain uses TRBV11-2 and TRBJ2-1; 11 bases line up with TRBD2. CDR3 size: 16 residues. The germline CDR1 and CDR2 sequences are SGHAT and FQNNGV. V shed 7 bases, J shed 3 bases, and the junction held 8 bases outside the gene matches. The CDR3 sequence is CASTLLTSGDYNEQFF. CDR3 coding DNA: TGTGCCAGCACCCTCCTGACTAGCGGGGACTACAATGAGCAGTTCTTC.

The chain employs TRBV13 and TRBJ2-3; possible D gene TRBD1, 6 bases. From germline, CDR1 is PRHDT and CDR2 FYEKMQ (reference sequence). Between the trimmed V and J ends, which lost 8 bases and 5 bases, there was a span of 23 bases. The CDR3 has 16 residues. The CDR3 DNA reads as TGTGCCAGCTTTTCCGCTCGGACAGCTGAGGTAGATACGCAGTATTTT. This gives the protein CASFSARTAEVDTQYF.

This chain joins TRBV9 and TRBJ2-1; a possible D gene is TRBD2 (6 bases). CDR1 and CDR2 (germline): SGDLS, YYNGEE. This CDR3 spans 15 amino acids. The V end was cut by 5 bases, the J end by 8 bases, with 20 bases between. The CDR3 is CASRGLPKLGHEQFF. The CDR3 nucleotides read TGTGCCAGCAGGGGACTCCCCAAGCTCGGCCATGAGCAGTTCTTC.

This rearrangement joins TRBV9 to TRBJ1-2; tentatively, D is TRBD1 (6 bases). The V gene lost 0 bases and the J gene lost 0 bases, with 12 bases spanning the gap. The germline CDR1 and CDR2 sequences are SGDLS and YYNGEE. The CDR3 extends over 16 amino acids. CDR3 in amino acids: CASSVGGGTANYGYTF. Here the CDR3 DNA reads TGTGCCAGCAGCGTAGGAGGGGGGACCGCTAACTATGGCTACACCTTC.

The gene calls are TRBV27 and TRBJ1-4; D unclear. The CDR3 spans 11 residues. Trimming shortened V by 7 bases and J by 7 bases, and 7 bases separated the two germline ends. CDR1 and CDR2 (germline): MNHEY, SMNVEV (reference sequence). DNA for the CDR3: TGTGCCAGCAACCAGCCTGAAAAACTGTTTTTT. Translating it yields CASNQPEKLFF.

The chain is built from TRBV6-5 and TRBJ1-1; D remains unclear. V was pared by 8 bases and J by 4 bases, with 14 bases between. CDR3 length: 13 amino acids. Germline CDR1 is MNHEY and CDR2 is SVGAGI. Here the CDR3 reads CASHIRGPTEAFF. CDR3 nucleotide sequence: TGTGCCAGCCATATAAGAGGCCCCACTGAAGCTTTCTTT.